The 29 T cell receptor beta chains in this list originate from one sample, sequenced in a study of cytomegalovirus exposure and HLA in healthy donors (dated by TCRdb to 2015 to 2018). The protocol used for the library was the immunoSEQ multiplex PCR assay. For the multiplex PCR, a mixture combining 60 forward primers for TCR Vbeta segments and 13 reverse primers for TCR Jbeta segments was used. As stored in TCRdb, this immuneACCESS dataset retains in-frame rearrangements with V and J assigned. A fraction of the clones does not appear; measured against another copy, unresolved V genes explain less than half of the discrepancy, and the remainder lacks a known reason. Present in this sample are more than 85,000 clones, more than 75% of which were seen just once. The ten top clones hold over 3.5% of the sample. The sequenced sample consisted of PBMCs. The receptors originated from a woman between 50 and 59 years old in good health and CMV-seropositive.

This clone was counted a few times. The chain couples TRBV29-1 to TRBJ1-5, with TRBD1 matching 9 bases. Looked up from germline, CDR1 is SQVTM and CDR2 is ANQGSEA. J was trimmed by 3 bases and V by 5 bases; bases with no gene match: 8. There are 15 residues in the CDR3. The chain's CDR3 is CSVKSGQGNNQPQHF. CDR3 DNA: TGCAGCGTTAAGTCCGGACAGGGGAACAATCAGCCCCAGCATTTT.

J is TRBJ2-5 and V is TRBV6-1; 10 bases match TRBD2. V shed 6 bases, J shed 3 bases, and the junction held 4 bases outside the gene matches. Germline loops: CDR1 MNHNS, CDR2 SASEGT. The CDR3 loop spans 14 amino acids. CDR3 sequence: CASSFLAGEETQYF. CDR3 in DNA: TGTGCCAGCAGCTTCCTAGCGGGGGAAGAGACCCAGTACTTC.

The chain combines TRBV9 with TRBJ2-1; 11 bases are shared with TRBD2. The length of the CDR3 is 15 residues. After removal of 0 bases from V and 5 bases from J, the junction contained 1 base not matched to a gene. Germline V gene sequence: CDR1 SGDLS, CDR2 YYNGEE. This chain's CDR3 is CASSVVAGGDNEQFF. The DNA of the CDR3 is TGTGCCAGCAGCGTAGTAGCGGGAGGGGACAATGAGCAGTTCTTC.

This clone was observed a few times. The V and J genes are TRBV18 and TRBJ2-7; TRBD1 might be the D (5 bases). Germline V gene data show CDR1 as KGHSH and CDR2 as LQKENI. The CDR3 length is 14 residues. Trimming removed 2 bases from V and 3 bases from J, with 11 bases in between. The CDR3, as DNA: TGTGCCAGCTCACCAGTCAAAAGGGGCTACGAGCAGTACTTC. Its translation is CASSPVKRGYEQYF.

V usage is TRBV9 and J usage is TRBJ2-1, with 9 bases lining up with TRBD2. The V and J ends lost 4 bases and 4 bases, in that order; junction bases with no gene match: 9. Per the germline V gene, CDR1 is SGDLS and CDR2 is YYNGEE. This CDR3 comprises 16 residues. The CDR3, as DNA: TGTGCCAGCAGCCCCCCCGGGACTAGCCTTTACAATGAGCAGTTCTTC. It encodes CASSPPGTSLYNEQFF.

J is TRBJ2-7 and V is TRBV14; possibly TRBD2 for D (6 bases). With 3 bases removed from V and 3 bases from J, the gap between germline ends came to 18 bases. From germline, CDR1 is SGHDN and CDR2 FVKESK. There are 16 residues in the CDR3. The CDR3 DNA reads as TGTGCCAGCAGCCAGGACTACTCGAAAGGGAACTACGAGCAGTACTTC. Protein: CASSQDYSKGNYEQYF.

The chain is built from TRBV12-5 and TRBJ2-2; tentative D call: TRBD2 (6 bases). The CDR3 totals 16 residues. CDR1 is LGHNT and CDR2 is FRNRAP in the germline V gene. Trimming took off 6 bases at V and 3 bases at J, with 17 bases between the two ends. The CDR3 DNA reads TGTGCTAGTGGCAACCGACTAGGGGTGTACACCGGGGAGCTGTTTTTT. This codes for CASGNRLGVYTGELFF. The entire variable domain, with the rest obtained from reference TRBV12-5 and TRBJ2-2, is as follows: DARVTQTPRHKVTEMGQEVTMRCQPILGHNTVFWYRQTMMQGLELLAYFRNRAPLDDSGMPKDRFSAEMPDATLATLKIQPSEPRDSAVYFCASGNRLGVYTGELFFGEGSRLTVL.

The chain has TRBV4-2 and TRBJ2-7; possible D gene TRBD1, 5 bases. The germline V gene encodes CDR1 LGHNA and CDR2 YNFKEQ. The V end was cut by 0 bases, the J end by 2 bases, with 8 bases between. The CDR3 covers 14 residues. In nucleotides, the CDR3 is TGTGCCAGCAGCCAAGAAACAGGAGCCTACGAGCAGTACTTC. It specifies CASSQETGAYEQYF.

This clone has a single count. The CDR3 sequence is CATPQRDRGGFGGEQYF. CDR3 nucleotide sequence: TGTGCCACCCCTCAGAGGGACAGAGGCGGTTTCGGGGGCGAGCAGTACTTC. V and J are TRBV25-1 and TRBJ2-7; maybe TRBD1 (7 bases). The germline V and J ends were trimmed by 10 bases and 6 bases, with 31 bases remaining between them. The CDR3 extends over 17 amino acids. The germline V gene encodes CDR1 MGHDK and CDR2 SYGVNS.

This chain uses TRBV10-1 with TRBJ2-1; D is perhaps TRBD1 (6 bases). The CDR3 contains 14 residues. V lost 2 bases, J lost 7 bases, and 12 bases lay in between. CDR1 WNHNN and CDR2 SYGVQD come from the germline V gene (reference sequence). The CDR3 DNA reads as TGCGCCAGCAGTGAGAGGGCAGGGGTTAATGAGCAGTTCTTC. It is translated as CASSERAGVNEQFF.

V gene TRBV27 combines with J gene TRBJ2-2, with 13 bases aligning to TRBD2. With V trimmed by 0 bases and J by 2 bases, 6 bases remained unmatched. CDR1 is MNHEY, CDR2 SMNVEV, per germline (reference sequence). The CDR3 is made up of 19 amino acids. The CDR3 protein is CASSLSPWTSGSNTGELFF. The DNA for the CDR3 is TGTGCCAGCAGTTTATCTCCTTGGACTAGCGGGAGCAACACCGGGGAGCTGTTTTTT.

The chain carries TRBV6-1 and TRBJ2-4; 8 bases match TRBD2. From germline, CDR1 is MNHNS and CDR2 SASEGT. CDR3 length: 15 amino acids. Unmatched junction bases numbered 11, after V lost 6 bases and J lost 7 bases. The CDR3 DNA reads TGTGCCAGCAGCCGCGGGGGGATGGGGGGGAACATTCAGTACTTC. This encodes CASSRGGMGGNIQYF.

The chain combines TRBV2 with TRBJ2-5; 7 positions agree with TRBD2. V lost 6 bases to trimming and J lost 4 bases; unmatched junction nucleotides: 11. The germline V gene has CDR1 SNHLY and CDR2 FYNNEI. CDR3 length: 15 amino acids. The chain's CDR3 is CASSVGLGGLETQYF. The CDR3 nucleotides are TGTGCCAGCAGCGTCGGACTAGGTGGTTTAGAGACCCAGTACTTC.

The rearrangement links TRBV19 to TRBJ2-3; 11 bases map to TRBD2. The CDR3 runs to 17 residues. Germline trimming cut 3 bases from V and 1 base from J; bases unmatched to any gene: 6. The germline CDR1 and CDR2 sequences are LNHDA and SQIVND (reference sequence). This CDR3 reads CASSILLAGGGTDTQYF. CDR3 coding DNA: TGTGCCAGTAGTATCCTTTTAGCGGGAGGGGGCACAGATACGCAGTATTTT.

The chain joins TRBV4-2 to TRBJ2-1; 10 positions agree with TRBD2. The CDR3 spans 17 residues. V lost 2 bases and J lost 5; bases outside the gene matches: 9. Germline-derived CDR1 and CDR2 are LGHNA and YNFKEQ. The CDR3 protein is CASSQSPPSGGNNEQFF. CDR3 DNA: TGTGCCAGCAGCCAATCACCTCCTAGCGGGGGCAACAATGAGCAGTTCTTC.

This CDR3 reads CASSHRQGHYEQYF. CDR3 in DNA: TGTGCCAGCAGCCATAGACAGGGGCACTACGAGCAGTACTTC. The chain couples TRBV11-2 to TRBJ2-7; 8 bases fit TRBD1. The CDR3 runs 14 residues. V was clipped by 5 bases and J by 3 bases; unmatched bases: 6. From germline, CDR1 is SGHAT and CDR2 FQNNGV.

A note on this clone: The sample contains more than one DNA sequence encoding this CDR3. The chain uses TRBV11-3 and TRBJ1-1; no reliable D call. Trimming removed 0 bases at V and 1 base at J, with 3 bases between. The CDR3 is 13 residues long. Germline CDR1 is SGHNT and CDR2 is YENEEA. The DNA of the CDR3 is TGTGCCAGCAGCTTAGAAGCGAACACTGAAGCTTTCTTT. It translates to CASSLEANTEAFF.

This sequence joins TRBV4-2 and TRBJ2-2, with 7 bases fitting TRBD2. Germline-derived CDR1 and CDR2 are LGHNA and YNFKEQ. After removal of 6 bases from V and 2 bases from J, the junction contained 6 bases not matched to a gene. The CDR3 sequence is 15 residues long. The DNA of the CDR3 is TGTGCCAGCAGAGTCCAGCGGGGAAACACCGGGGAGCTGTTTTTT. Translated: CASRVQRGNTGELFF.

This clone was picked up one time. The chain uses TRBV29-1 and TRBJ2-5, with 10 bases identical to TRBD1. The DNA end favors TRBJ2-7, so the J call may be wrong. CDR1 and CDR2 (germline): SQVTM, ANQGSEA. The CDR3 consists of 15 residues. The CDR3: CSVGGTGVRLDEQYF. The CDR3 DNA follows: TGCAGCGTTGGAGGGACAGGGGTTCGGCTTGACGAGCAGTACTTC.

CDR3 in amino acids: CAISESNLGRETEAFF. CDR3 sequence (DNA): TGTGCCATCAGTGAGTCGAATCTGGGGAGGGAAACTGAAGCTTTCTTT. The rearrangement joins TRBV10-3 to TRBJ1-1; the D is unclear. Germline V gene data show CDR1 as ENHRY and CDR2 as SYGVKD. V was shortened by 0 bases and J by 5 bases, with 16 bases between the two germline ends. This CDR3 spans 16 amino acids.

The chain combines TRBV5-1 with TRBJ1-3, with D perhaps matching TRBD1 (6 bases). The germline CDR1 and CDR2 sequences are SGHRS and YFSETQ. The V and J ends lost 2 bases and 1 base respectively, with 16 bases between them. The CDR3 is 17 amino acids. The CDR3: CASSFGDIGASGNTIYF. The CDR3 DNA follows: TGCGCCAGCAGCTTTGGGGACATCGGAGCTTCTGGAAACACCATATATTTT. Complete variable domain (other parts from reference TRBV5-1 and TRBJ1-3): KAGVTQTPRYLIKTRGQQVTLSCSPISGHRSVSWYQQTPGQGLQFLFEYFSETQRNKGNFPGRFSGRQFSNSRSEMNVSTLELGDSALYLCASSFGDIGASGNTIYFGEGSWLTVV.

Worth noting for this clone: The germline gene is not matched at one end of the junction; a read error may be the cause. J is TRBJ2-2 and V is TRBV2; the match to TRBD1 covers 8 bases. Germline V CDR1 and CDR2: SNHLY, FYNNEI. This CDR3 is 15 amino acids long. The CDR3 nucleotides read TGTGCCAGCAGAGAAGACAGGGGTTGGGGCGGGGAGCTGTTTTTT. Its translation: CASREDRGWGGELFF.

The table lists this clone with a few counts. The chain employs TRBV5-4 and TRBJ2-5; maybe TRBD1 (6 bases). Germline-derived CDR1 and CDR2 are SGHNT and YYREEE (reference sequence). CDR3 size: 14 residues. The V end was cut by 5 bases, the J end by 5 bases, with 16 bases between. CDR3 amino acids: CASRQQGVRETQYF. The CDR3 DNA reads TGTGCCAGCAGGCAACAGGGTGTTCGGGAGACCCAGTACTTC.

The chain has TRBV18 and TRBJ2-7, with a weak D call TRBD2 (6 bases). The CDR3 has 17 amino acids. Germline V gene data show CDR1 as KGHSH and CDR2 as LQKENI. The V and J ends lost 4 bases and 3 bases respectively, with 22 bases between them. In DNA form, the CDR3 reads TGTGCCAGCTCACGGGGGGTGGGCCAGCCGGATTTCTACGAGCAGTACTTC. This gives the protein CASSRGVGQPDFYEQYF.

The chain employs TRBV30 and TRBJ1-2; tentative D call: TRBD1 (6 bases). Germline loops: CDR1 GTSNPN, CDR2 SVGIG (reference sequence). The length of the CDR3 is 12 residues. V was cut by 8 bases and J by 3 bases, with 13 bases left in between. This CDR3 reads CATNRAYYGYTF. The CDR3 region has the DNA TGTGCCACGAACAGGGCTTACTATGGCTACACCTTC. The full variable domain, its missing parts supplied by reference TRBV30 and TRBJ1-2, is SQTIHQWPATLVQPVGSPLSLECTVEGTSNPNLYWYRQAAGRGLQLLFYSVGIGQISSEVPQNLSASRPQDRQFILSSKKLLLSDSGFYLCATNRAYYGYTFGSGTRLTVV.

The chain is built from TRBV9 and TRBJ2-5; possible D gene TRBD1, 6 bases. The assigned J gene may be wrong: the sequence end matches TRBJ2-7 better. The CDR3 covers 15 residues. Germline V lookup: CDR1 SGDLS, CDR2 YYNGEE. The CDR3 region is CASSVDPGATYEQYF. Here the CDR3 DNA reads TGTGCCAGCAGCGTAGATCCAGGGGCCACCTACGAGCAGTACTTC.

This clone appeared a few times. The germline gene is not matched at one end of the junction; a read error may be the cause. The V gene is TRBV11-2, the J gene TRBJ1-1; 8 bases agree with TRBD1. CDR3 length: 14 amino acids. Germline values: CDR1 SGHAT, CDR2 FQNNGV. CDR3 DNA: TGTGCCAGCAGTTTAGGGACAGGGAACACTGAAGCTTTCTTT. Translated, it gives CASSLGTGNTEAFF.

As concerns this clone: One end of the junction does not line up with germline, which may come from a read error. This chain joins TRBV7-9 and TRBJ1-1, with unresolved D. This CDR3 has 16 residues. Germline V gives CDR1 SEHNR, CDR2 FQNEAQ (reference sequence). The CDR3 sequence is CSSSLVPGEKNTEAFF. The CDR3 DNA reads TGTTCCAGCAGCTTAGTTCCTGGAGAGAAGAACACTGAAGCTTTCTTT. Full variable domain (remainder filled in from reference TRBV7-9 and TRBJ1-1): DTGVSQNPRHKITKRGQNVTFRCDPISEHNRLYWYRQTLGQGPEFLTYFQNEAQLEKSRLLSDRFSAERPKGSFSTLEIQRTEQGDSAMYLCSSSLVPGEKNTEAFFGQGTRLTVV.

This clone was recorded only once. Sequence at one end of the junction differs from germline and may be a read error. V usage is TRBV7-9 and J usage is TRBJ2-7; D ambiguous. Germline CDR1 is SEHNR and CDR2 is FQNEAQ (reference sequence). The CDR3 spans 10 residues. The CDR3 region has the DNA TGTTCCAGCGCATCGGTCGAGCAGTACTTC. Protein sequence: CSSASVEQYF.